The table lists the clone carrying this T cell receptor (beta chain) with a count of one. As yet, its antigen is unknown. This entry belongs to a study of T cell responses to AZD1222 COVID-19 vaccine. CDR3 length: 13 residues. Trimming pared 4 bases from V and 2 bases from J, leaving 8 bases between. The V gene's germline CDR1 is MNHEY and CDR2 SMNVEV (reference sequence). The study, taken as a whole, reports: Unmutated variant regions reportedly attract nearly half of all spike-specific TCRs. Only after the peak T cell response were repertoires sampled. Recipients of AZD1222 seropositive at baseline numbered only 5 or 6. Clonal diversity was possibly underestimated, and the donors were mostly white British, with more females.

TCRdb keeps only in-frame clones here, not all; method: immunoSEQ multiplex PCR. The table shows 100,000 to 150,000 clones, with just over 85% occurring only once. V is TRBV27 and J is TRBJ1-2; D ambiguous. Material: peripheral blood, obtained on day 0 of AZD1222 vaccination. The clonotype originates from an adult in good health. The CDR3 region is CASSWANNYGYTF. The DNA for the CDR3 is TGTGCCAGCAGTTGGGCCAACAACTATGGCTACACCTTC.